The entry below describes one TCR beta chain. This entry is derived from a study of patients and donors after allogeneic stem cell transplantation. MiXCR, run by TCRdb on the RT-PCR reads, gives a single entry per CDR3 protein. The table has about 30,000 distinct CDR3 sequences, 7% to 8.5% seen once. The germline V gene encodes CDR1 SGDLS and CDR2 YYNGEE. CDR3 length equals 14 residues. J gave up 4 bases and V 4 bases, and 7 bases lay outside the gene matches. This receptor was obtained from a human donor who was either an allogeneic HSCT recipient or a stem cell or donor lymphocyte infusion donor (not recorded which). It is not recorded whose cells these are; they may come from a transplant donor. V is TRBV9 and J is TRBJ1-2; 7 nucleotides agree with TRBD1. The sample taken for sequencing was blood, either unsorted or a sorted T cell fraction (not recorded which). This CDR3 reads CASSTDRAVYGYTF. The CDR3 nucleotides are TGTGCCAGCAGCACCGACAGGGCCGTCTATGGCTACACCTTC.